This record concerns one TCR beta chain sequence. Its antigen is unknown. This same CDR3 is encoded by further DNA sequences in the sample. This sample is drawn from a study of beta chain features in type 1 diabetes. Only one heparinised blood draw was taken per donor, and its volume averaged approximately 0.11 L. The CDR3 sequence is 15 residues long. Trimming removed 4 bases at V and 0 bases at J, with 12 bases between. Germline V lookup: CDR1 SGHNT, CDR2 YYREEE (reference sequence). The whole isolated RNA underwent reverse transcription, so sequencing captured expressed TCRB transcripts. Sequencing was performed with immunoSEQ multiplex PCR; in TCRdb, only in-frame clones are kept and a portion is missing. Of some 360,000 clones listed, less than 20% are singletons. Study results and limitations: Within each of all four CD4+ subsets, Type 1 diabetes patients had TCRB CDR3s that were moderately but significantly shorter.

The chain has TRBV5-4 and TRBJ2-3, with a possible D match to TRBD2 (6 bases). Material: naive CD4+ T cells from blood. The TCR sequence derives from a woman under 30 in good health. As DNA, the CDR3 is TGTGCCAGCAGCCCTTATAGCGGAAGCACAGATACGCAGTATTTT. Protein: CASSPYSGSTDTQYF.